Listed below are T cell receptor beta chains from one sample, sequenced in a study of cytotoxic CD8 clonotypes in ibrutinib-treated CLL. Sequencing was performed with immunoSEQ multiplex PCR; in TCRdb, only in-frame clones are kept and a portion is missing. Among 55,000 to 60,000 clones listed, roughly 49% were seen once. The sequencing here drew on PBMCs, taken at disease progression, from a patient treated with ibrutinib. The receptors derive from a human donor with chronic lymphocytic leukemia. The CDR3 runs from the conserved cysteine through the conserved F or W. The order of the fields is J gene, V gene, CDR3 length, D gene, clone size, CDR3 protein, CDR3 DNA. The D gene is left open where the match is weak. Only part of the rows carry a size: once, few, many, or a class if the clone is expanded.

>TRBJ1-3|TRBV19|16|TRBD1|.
CASSRTGTGAGNTIYF
TGTGCCAGTAGTAGGACCGGGACAGGGGCTGGAAACACCATATATTTT
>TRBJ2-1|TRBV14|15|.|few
CASSHTGFSYNEQFF
TGTGCCAGCAGCCACACAGGGTTTTCCTACAATGAGCAGTTCTTC
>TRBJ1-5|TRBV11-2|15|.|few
CASSLDRGRGQPQHF
TGTGCCAGCAGCTTAGATCGGGGCAGGGGTCAGCCCCAGCATTTT
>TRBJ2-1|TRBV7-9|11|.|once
CASSRYNEQFF
TGTGCCAGCAGTCGTTACAATGAGCAGTTCTTC
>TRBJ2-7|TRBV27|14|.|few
CASSLWGFSGEQYF
TGTGCCAGCAGTTTGTGGGGCTTCTCAGGGGAGCAGTACTTC
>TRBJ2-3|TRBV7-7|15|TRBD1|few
CASSSGQGRTDTQYF
TGTGCTAGCAGCTCGGGACAGGGCCGCACAGATACGCAGTATTTT
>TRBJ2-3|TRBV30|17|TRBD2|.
CAWSAYSLAGVKDTQYF
TGTGCCTGGAGTGCGTATAGCCTAGCGGGAGTTAAAGATACGCAGTATTTT
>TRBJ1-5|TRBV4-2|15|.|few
CASSQVQGLGQPQHF
TGTGCCAGCAGCCAAGTACAGGGTTTAGGACAGCCCCAGCATTTT
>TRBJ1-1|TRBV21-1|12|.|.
CASSNQRDRAFF
TGTGCCAGCAGCAATCAAAGAGATAGGGCTTTCTTT
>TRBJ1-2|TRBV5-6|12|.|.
CASSNGGYGYTF
TGTGCCAGCAGCAACGGTGGCTATGGCTACACCTTC
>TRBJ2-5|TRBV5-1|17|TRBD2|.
CASSLIPSSGGQETQYF
TGCGCCAGCAGCTTGATTCCCTCAAGCGGGGGGCAAGAGACCCAGTACTTC
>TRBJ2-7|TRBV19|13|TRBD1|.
CASSIGGQTEQYF
TGTGCCAGTAGTATAGGGGGACAGACCGAGCAGTACTTC
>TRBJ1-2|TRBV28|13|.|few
CASRHSHRDYYTF
TGTGCCAGCAGACACTCCCACCGGGACTACTACACCTTC
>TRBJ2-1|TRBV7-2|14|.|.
CASSLGGIGNEQFF
TGTGCCAGCAGCTTAGGAGGGATTGGAAATGAGCAGTTCTTC
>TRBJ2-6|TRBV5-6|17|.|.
CAISAVSRGSGANVLTF
TGTGCCATTTCGGCGGTCAGTCGGGGCTCTGGGGCCAACGTCCTGACTTTC
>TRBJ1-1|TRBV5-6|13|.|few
CASSYSHVTEAFF
TGTGCCAGCAGCTACTCGCACGTCACTGAAGCTTTCTTT
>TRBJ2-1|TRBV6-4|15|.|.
CASSDSGTGENEQFF
TGTGCCAGCAGTGACTCAGGGACTGGGGAGAATGAGCAGTTCTTC
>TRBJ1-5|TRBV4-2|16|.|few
CASSQDAGVLGQPQHF
TGTGCCAGCAGCCAAGATGCGGGTGTCTTGGGTCAGCCCCAGCATTTT
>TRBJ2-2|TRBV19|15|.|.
CASSILGADTGELFF
TGTGCCAGTAGTATTTTAGGGGCGGACACCGGGGAGCTGTTTTTT
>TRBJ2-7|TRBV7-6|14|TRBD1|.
CASSQGQVLYEQYF
TGTGCCAGCAGCCAGGGACAGGTCCTTTACGAGCAGTACTTC
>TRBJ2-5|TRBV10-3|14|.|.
CAISVEGLAETQYF
TGTGCCATCAGTGTTGAGGGGCTCGCAGAGACCCAGTACTTC
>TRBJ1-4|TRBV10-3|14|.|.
CAISGQGVDEKLFF
TGTGCCATCAGTGGGCAAGGGGTCGATGAAAAACTGTTTTTT
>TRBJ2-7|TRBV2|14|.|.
CASGGQGLSYEQYF
TGTGCCAGCGGCGGGCAGGGTTTATCCTACGAGCAGTACTTC
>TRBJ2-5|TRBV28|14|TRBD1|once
CASDRVRGQETQYF
TGTGCCAGCGATAGGGTCAGGGGGCAGGAGACCCAGTACTTC
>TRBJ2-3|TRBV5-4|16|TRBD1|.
CASSAGQGRTTDTQYF
TGTGCCAGCAGCGCGGGACAGGGACGGACCACAGATACGCAGTATTTT
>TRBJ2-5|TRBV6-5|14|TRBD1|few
CASREQGARETQYF
TGTGCCAGCAGAGAGCAGGGGGCGCGTGAGACCCAGTACTTC
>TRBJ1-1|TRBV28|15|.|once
CASSSQPDLGPEAFF
TGTGCCAGCAGTTCCCAACCGGACTTAGGCCCTGAAGCTTTCTTT
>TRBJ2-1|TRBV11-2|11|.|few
CASSIIHEQFF
TGTGCCAGCAGCATCATTCATGAGCAGTTCTTC
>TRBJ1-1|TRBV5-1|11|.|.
CASSSWGEAFF
TGCGCCAGCAGCTCGTGGGGTGAAGCTTTCTTT
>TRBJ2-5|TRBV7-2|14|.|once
CASSLRRGQETQYF
TGTGCCAGCAGCCTAAGGAGGGGGCAAGAGACCCAGTACTTC
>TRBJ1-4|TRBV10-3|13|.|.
CAIRGTDNEKLFF
TGTGCCATCAGGGGGACGGATAATGAAAAACTGTTTTTT
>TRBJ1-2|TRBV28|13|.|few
CASSRIDKYGYTF
TGTGCCAGCAGCAGAATCGACAAGTATGGCTACACCTTC
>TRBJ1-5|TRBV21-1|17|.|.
CASSKRHTDLSNQPQHF
TGTGCCAGCAGCAAGAGACACACTGATTTAAGCAATCAGCCCCAGCATTTT
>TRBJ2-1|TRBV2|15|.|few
CASRPGVLTYNEQFF
TGTGCCAGCAGACCAGGGGTTCTCACCTACAATGAGCAGTTCTTC
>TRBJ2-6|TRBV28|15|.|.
CASSKGTSGANVLTF
TGTGCCAGCAGTAAAGGAACTTCTGGGGCCAACGTCCTGACTTTC
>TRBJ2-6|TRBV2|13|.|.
CASITAGANVLTF
TGTGCCAGCATAACGGCTGGGGCCAACGTCCTGACTTTC
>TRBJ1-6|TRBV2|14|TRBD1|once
CASSLGQNNSPLHF
TGTGCCAGCAGTCTGGGACAGAATAATTCACCCCTCCACTTT
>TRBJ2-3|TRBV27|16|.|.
CASSTLRTTRTDTQYF
TGTGCCAGCAGCACCCTACGGACTACCCGCACAGATACGCAGTATTTT
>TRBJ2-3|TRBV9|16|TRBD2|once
CASSVAPSGGTDTQYF
TGTGCCAGCAGCGTAGCCCCTAGCGGGGGCACAGATACGCAGTATTTT
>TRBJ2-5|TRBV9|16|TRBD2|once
CASSAGTSVRQETQYF
TGTGCCAGCAGCGCAGGGACTAGCGTACGACAAGAGACCCAGTACTTC
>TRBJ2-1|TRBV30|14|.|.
CAWSGKYAYNEQFF
TGTGCCTGGAGTGGCAAATATGCCTACAATGAGCAGTTCTTC
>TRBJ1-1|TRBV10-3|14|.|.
CAMGEPSTGTEAFF
TGTGCCATGGGGGAGCCTAGCACGGGCACTGAAGCTTTCTTT
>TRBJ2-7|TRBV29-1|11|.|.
CSFGRGNEQYF
TGCAGCTTTGGCAGGGGTAACGAGCAGTACTTC
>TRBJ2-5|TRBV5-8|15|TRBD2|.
CASSLGTSAEETQYF
TGTGCCAGCAGCTTGGGGACTAGCGCGGAAGAGACCCAGTACTTC
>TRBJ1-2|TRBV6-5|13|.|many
CASSLTGGYGYTF
TGTGCCAGCAGTTTGACAGGCGGCTATGGCTACACCTTC
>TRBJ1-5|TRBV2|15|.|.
CASSEQVVSNQPQHF
TGTGCCAGCAGTGAACAAGTAGTTAGCAATCAGCCCCAGCATTTT
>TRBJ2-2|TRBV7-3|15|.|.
CASSLTGGPTGELFF
TGTGCCAGCAGCTTAACTGGGGGCCCAACCGGGGAGCTGTTTTTT
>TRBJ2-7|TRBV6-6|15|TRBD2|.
CASSKTSGGFYEQYF
TGTGCCAGCAGTAAAACTAGCGGGGGTTTCTACGAGCAGTACTTC
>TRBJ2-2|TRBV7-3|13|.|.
CASSLSVTGELFF
TGTGCCAGCAGCTTATCAGTAACCGGGGAGCTGTTTTTT
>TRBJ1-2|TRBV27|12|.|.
CASSSGPDGYTF
TGTGCCAGCAGTTCAGGACCTGACGGCTACACCTTC
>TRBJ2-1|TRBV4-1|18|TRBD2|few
CASSHIQGLAGEPNEQFF
TGCGCCAGCAGCCACATACAGGGACTAGCGGGAGAGCCGAATGAGCAGTTCTTC
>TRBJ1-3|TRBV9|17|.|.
CASSVSILGASGNTIYF
TGTGCCAGCAGCGTATCGATCCTAGGGGCCTCTGGAAACACCATATATTTT
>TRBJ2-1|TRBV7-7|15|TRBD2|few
CASSLYGRADSEQFF
TGTGCTAGCAGCTTGTACGGGAGGGCCGACAGTGAGCAGTTCTTC